Listed below are T cell receptor beta chains from one sample, sequenced in a study of breast tumors, draining lymph nodes, adjacent tissues. TCRdb redid the calling of the multiplex PCR reads with MiXCR, one entry per CDR3 protein. Among over 200,000 distinct CDR3 sequences listed, less than 35% were seen once. Sequencing was done on a sample of axillary lymph node tissue. The receptors derive from a female donor with breast cancer. Some clones in this sample may be carry-over from other donors' samples. Both conserved end residues are part of each CDR3. D genes are given only for firm matches.

TRBV20-1 TRBD2 CSARDMSSGGKGEQFF
TRBV11-2 TRBD2 CASSPLAGRYNEQFF
TRBV18 TRBD1 CASSAARQGSYEQYF
TRBV7-2 - CASSVLPQGWETQYF
TRBV7-3 TRBD1 CASSNLPGQPEHF
TRBV10-3 TRBD1 CATGQGARGRGGGEQFF
TRBV9 - CASSVTGVTGELFF
TRBV6-6 - CASSRDLYEQYF
TRBV7-3 TRBD2 CASGLAGGRDTQYF
TRBV5-6 TRBD2 CASSPGLAYTDTQYF
TRBV24-1 - CATSVTGGVETQYF
TRBV7-6 TRBD2 CASSFSRQRLAGGTTDTQYF
TRBV19 TRBD1 CASSSSDRDRYGYTF
TRBV12-3/TRBV12-4 TRBD1 CASSPSGGQHGNTIYF
TRBV12-5 - CASGFPPGPKLDKEAQYF
TRBV30 - CAWKIPFPGTGELFF
TRBV7-9 - CASSLISGANALTF
TRBV7-8 - CASSLRERATDTQYF
TRBV20-1 - CSARPDAYGYTF
TRBV7-7 - CASSSDAGGTQYF
TRBV7-3 - CASSLSARGPSGELFF
TRBV5-1 TRBD1 CASKTGTGRAGYTF
TRBV6-4 TRBD2 CASRTSGSPTYEQYF
TRBV6-5 - CASSYTAGRETQYF
TRBV5-1 - CASSLVILGANYGYTF
TRBV20-1 - CSARWYGTDTQYF